These 13 T cell receptor beta chains originate from one sample sequenced in a study of shared clonotypes between healthy human individuals. This table comes from immunoSEQ multiplex PCR, and its TCRdb copy is limited to in-frame clones, with some not included. Of about 800,000 clones in the sample, around 96% were seen once. Naive-designated CD8 cells lacked CD45RO, were positively enriched for CCR7, and omitted terminally differentiated effector memory CD45RA+ cells. The sequencing input was naive CD8+ T cells sorted from blood. Receptors were obtained from a man aged 30-40 years in good health.

V is TRBV29-1 and J is TRBJ2-1; possible D gene TRBD2, 6 bases. The V gene lost 3 bases and the J gene lost 0 bases, with 12 bases spanning the gap. The germline CDR1 and CDR2 sequences are SQVTM and ANQGSEA. The CDR3 has 15 residues. CDR3 residues: CSVEGAGSSYNEQFF. The CDR3 DNA is TGCAGCGTTGAGGGCGCGGGGAGCTCCTACAATGAGCAGTTCTTC.

The chain combines TRBV10-2 with TRBJ1-5, with D unclear. Germline-derived CDR1 and CDR2 are WSHSY and SAAADI. Between the trimmed V and J ends, which lost 3 bases and 3 bases, there was a span of 12 bases. The CDR3 has 15 amino acids. CDR3 bases: TGCGCCAGCAGTGAAAGGAAGGAGTCCAATCAGCCCCAGCATTTT. Protein: CASSERKESNQPQHF.

This sequence joins TRBV11-3 and TRBJ2-7; 7 bases agree with TRBD2. CDR1 and CDR2 from the germline V gene are SGHNT and YENEEA. The V and J ends lost 5 bases and 4 bases, in that order; junction bases with no gene match: 5. This CDR3 spans 13 amino acids. CDR3 protein: CASSPAGSYEQYF. CDR3 coding DNA: TGTGCCAGCAGCCCAGCGGGGTCATACGAGCAGTACTTC. The full variable domain, its missing parts supplied by reference TRBV11-3 and TRBJ2-7, is EAGVVQSPRYKIIEKKQPVAFWCNPISGHNTLYWYLQNLGQGPELLIRYENEEAVDDSQLPKDRFSAERLKGVDSTLKIQPAELGDSAVYLCASSPAGSYEQYFGPGTRLTVT.

V gene TRBV6-5 combines with J gene TRBJ2-1, with D possibly TRBD1 on 6 matching bases. Per the germline V gene, CDR1 is MNHEY and CDR2 is SVGAGI. The germline V and J ends were trimmed by 2 bases and 3 bases, with 11 bases remaining between them. This CDR3 comprises 15 residues. CDR3 sequence (DNA): TGTGCCAGCAGTTACAAGGGGGTTGGCTACAATGAGCAGTTCTTC. Translating it yields CASSYKGVGYNEQFF.

The chain recombines TRBV4-1 with TRBJ1-5; no definite D call. Germline V gene lookup returns CDR1 MGHRA and CDR2 YSYEKL. Trimming removed 2 bases from V and 6 bases from J, with 14 bases in between. This CDR3 is built from 15 residues. The CDR3 region has the DNA TGCGCCAGCAGCCAAAGAAGGGCTGCAAGTCAGCCCCAGCATTTT. Translated, it gives CASSQRRAASQPQHF.

This clone was counted once. The chain combines TRBV6-1 with TRBJ2-7; 14 nucleotides match TRBD2. This CDR3 has 17 residues. Germline assignment: CDR1 MNHNS and CDR2 SASEGT. Trimming cost V 2 bases and J 7 bases; bases outside gene matches: 10. The CDR3, as DNA: TGTGCCAGCAGTGAAAGAGGACTAGCGGGAGGTTGGGAGGAGCAGTACTTC. Amino acids: CASSERGLAGGWEEQYF.

Details on this clone: This sample includes further DNA sequences coding for the same CDR3. V gene TRBV7-9 combines with J gene TRBJ2-7; 13 bases map to TRBD2. There are 16 residues in the CDR3. Germline assignment: CDR1 SEHNR and CDR2 FQNEAQ (reference sequence). Germline trimming cut 5 bases from V and 0 bases from J; bases unmatched to any gene: 4. The CDR3 DNA reads TGTGCCAGCAGCCTTCGGACTAGCGGGAGCTCCTACGAGCAGTACTTC. Residues: CASSLRTSGSSYEQYF.

This rearrangement joins TRBV11-2 to TRBJ2-7; possibly TRBD1 for D (6 bases). CDR1 is SGHAT and CDR2 is FQNNGV in the germline V gene. V was trimmed by 0 bases and J by 6 bases, leaving 18 bases between them. This CDR3 comprises 16 residues. The CDR3 protein is CASSLEAAGASAEQYF. The CDR3 DNA reads TGTGCCAGCAGCTTAGAGGCGGCAGGGGCGTCGGCCGAGCAGTACTTC.

The table lists this clone with a count of one. The rearrangement joins TRBV27 to TRBJ1-4; D gene uncertain. V lost 0 bases and J lost 3, with 11 bases in between. The germline CDR1 and CDR2 sequences are MNHEY and SMNVEV (reference sequence). The CDR3 loop spans 16 amino acids. The CDR3 loop is CASSLSIQSSNEKLFF. The CDR3, as DNA: TGTGCCAGCAGTTTATCGATACAATCATCTAATGAAAAACTGTTTTTT.

The chain joins TRBV5-1 to TRBJ2-2; D possibly corresponds to TRBD2 (5 bases). This CDR3 comprises 13 residues. V gave up 0 bases and J gave up 13 bases, with 13 bases separating them. Per germline, CDR1 SGHRS and CDR2 YFSETQ. The CDR3: CASSLAGGEGLFF. DNA of the CDR3: TGCGCCAGCAGCTTGGCCGGAGGAGAGGGGCTGTTTTTT.

CDR3 residues: CASSSHPGGELFF. For the CDR3, the DNA is TGTGCCAGCAGCTCCCATCCAGGCGGGGAGCTGTTTTTT. The chain employs TRBV7-9 and TRBJ2-2; D remains unclear. Germline values: CDR1 SEHNR, CDR2 FQNEAQ (reference sequence). Trimming took off 4 bases at V and 7 bases at J, with 10 bases between the two ends. The CDR3 covers 13 residues.

The chain combines TRBV27 with TRBJ1-5; weak D call: TRBD1 (5 bases). CDR3 length equals 14 residues. Germline V gene sequence: CDR1 MNHEY, CDR2 SMNVEV (reference sequence). The V and J ends lost 5 bases and 2 bases respectively, with 10 bases between them. Here the CDR3 DNA reads TGTGCCAGCAGTCCCGGGGGACGCAATCAGCCCCAGCATTTT. Translating gives CASSPGGRNQPQHF.

V usage is TRBV9 and J usage is TRBJ2-2; no clear D gene. The V end was cut by 1 base, the J end by 13 bases, with 8 bases between. Germline CDR1 reads SGDLS; CDR2 reads YYNGEE. The CDR3 runs to 11 residues. CDR3 amino acids: CASSVLGGLFF. The DNA of the CDR3 is TGTGCCAGCAGCGTACTAGGCGGGCTGTTTTTT.